The sample holds a few counts of the clone carrying this TCR beta chain. Its antigen remains unknown. Any patient presenting with uncontrolled infection, other autoimmune disease, pregnancy or lactation was left out. This sample was included in a study of T cells in Graves' hyperthyroidism and ophthalmopathy. Study findings and constraints: By a 13 V-J model, ophthalmopathy was set apart from stable hyperthyroidism. Blood also showed most of the thyroid clonotypes that were expanded above 0.001.

The CDR3 runs to 15 residues. Germline CDR1 MNHNS, CDR2 SASEGT. Trimming took off 3 bases at V and 0 bases at J, with 10 bases between the two ends. RNA transcripts gave rise to amplified TCR beta CDR3 regions. TCR CDR3 regions were first amplified by RT-PCR with HTBI primers. MiXCR, run by TCRdb on the multiplex PCR reads, gives a single entry per CDR3 protein. The table lists a few hundred thousand distinct CDR3 sequences, 20% to 25% of them singletons, with around 79% in the top ten. The chain is built from TRBV6-1 and TRBJ2-3, with a possible D match to TRBD1 (6 bases). This TCR derives from a man between 50 and 59 years old with Graves' hyperthyroidism. The sample was blood. This CDR3 is CASSDVGASTDTQYF. The CDR3 nucleotides are TGTGCCAGCAGTGACGTGGGGGCTAGCACAGATACGCAGTATTTT.